These 31 T cell receptor beta chains were all obtained from the same sample, sequenced in a study of CD8 T cells in Susac syndrome. Random hexamers were used to reverse transcribe the RNA input (0.5 to 1 ug). Via MiXCR, TCRdb re-called the immunoSEQ multiplex PCR reads, giving one row per CDR3 protein. The sample consists of over 120,000 distinct CDR3 sequences, approximately 95% of them appearing once. The sample was CD4+ T cells from PBMCs. All receptors come from a human donor with Susac syndrome.

The V gene is TRBV20-1, the J gene TRBJ1-1; D might be TRBD1 (5 bases). V was cut by 3 bases and J by 5 bases, with 13 bases left in between. The germline V gene has CDR1 DFQATT and CDR2 SNEGSKA (reference sequence). This CDR3 region has 13 residues. In DNA, the CDR3 is TGCAGTGCTAGTGGACGGAGGGGTACTGAAGCTTTCTTT. This codes for CSASGRRGTEAFF.

The chain joins TRBV7-8 to TRBJ2-6, with a possible D match to TRBD1 (6 bases). The germline V gene encodes CDR1 SGHVS and CDR2 FQNEAQ. V dropped 5 bases and J dropped 1 base, with 15 bases sitting between them. The CDR3 has 17 residues. CDR3 protein: CASSRNRVSSGANVLTF. CDR3 nucleotide sequence: TGTGCCAGCAGCCGGAACAGGGTCTCGTCTGGGGCCAACGTCCTGACTTTC.

The CDR3 coding sequence is TGTGCCAGCAGTTTAGGAGGGGCCGGACGCAATTCACCCCTCCACTTT. It encodes CASSLGGAGRNSPLHF. The V call is TRBV28, the J call TRBJ1-6, with D maybe TRBD1 (5 bases). The CDR3 has 16 residues. Germline loops: CDR1 MDHEN, CDR2 SYDVKM. Trimming removed 2 bases from V and 7 bases from J, with 15 bases in between.

This chain links TRBV7-2 with TRBJ2-1; weak D call: TRBD2 (5 bases). V lost 6 bases to trimming and J lost 2 bases, with 14 bases between them. Germline values: CDR1 SGHTA, CDR2 FQGNSA. This CDR3 contains 15 residues. CDR3 sequence: CASRGQLGTYNEQFF. CDR3 DNA sequence: TGTGCCAGCAGAGGTCAACTAGGTACCTACAATGAGCAGTTCTTC.

CDR3 sequence reads: CSAEGIAGVLETQYF. The CDR3 DNA reads as TGCAGTGCGGAGGGGATAGCGGGGGTCCTCGAGACCCAGTACTTC. The chain employs TRBV20-1 and TRBJ2-5; 9 bases are a match to TRBD2. This CDR3 is built from 15 residues. V was pared by 6 bases and J by 5 bases, with 13 bases of the junction left unmatched. The germline V gene has CDR1 DFQATT and CDR2 SNEGSKA (reference sequence).

The rearrangement joins TRBV23-1 to TRBJ1-2; the match to TRBD1 covers 7 bases. TRBV23-1 is an open reading frame, and its role is uncertain. The V gene end was trimmed by 4 bases and the J gene end by 5 bases; junction bases not matched to a gene: 10. CDR3 length equals 15 residues. CDR3 DNA sequence: TGCGCCAGCAGTCTAATGGGACAGAAATTTTATGGCTACACCTTC. Its translation: CASSLMGQKFYGYTF.

The chain combines TRBV20-1 with TRBJ2-7, with D perhaps given as TRBD1 or TRBD2 (5 bases each). Germline lookup yields CDR1 DFQATT and CDR2 SNEGSKA (reference sequence). The V and J ends lost 7 bases and 4 bases respectively, with 14 bases between them. The CDR3 length is 12 residues. CDR3 sequence (DNA): TGCAGTGTCCACCGGGACGGATACGAGCAGTACTTC. Residues: CSVHRDGYEQYF.

This clonotype was seen only a few times. The chain uses TRBV7-2 and TRBJ2-7; D uncertain. CDR3 size: 13 residues. The V and J ends lost 4 bases and 3 bases respectively, with 10 bases between them. Germline CDR1 is SGHTA and CDR2 is FQGNSA. The CDR3 is CASSYVVDYEQYF. Written as DNA, the CDR3 is TGTGCCAGCAGCTACGTGGTGGACTACGAGCAGTACTTC.

The chain joins TRBV3-1 to TRBJ2-2; perhaps TRBD2 as D (6 bases). CDR3 length equals 16 residues. Trimming took off 5 bases at V and 3 bases at J, with 16 bases between the two ends. The germline V gene has CDR1 LGHDT and CDR2 YNNKEL (reference sequence). The DNA for the CDR3 is TGTGCCAGCAGCTTATACCCGGGGGTTGACACCGGGGAGCTGTTTTTT. Residues: CASSLYPGVDTGELFF. The complete variable domain, with remaining parts taken from reference TRBV3-1 and TRBJ2-2, reads DTAVSQTPKYLVTQMGNDKSIKCEQNLGHDTMYWYKQDSKKFLKIMFSYNNKELIINETVPNRFSPKSPDKAHLNLHINSLELGDSAVYFCASSLYPGVDTGELFFGEGSRLTVL.

This chain links TRBV28 with TRBJ1-1, with 11 bases fitting TRBD1. The CDR3 extends over 16 amino acids. Germline V gene lookup returns CDR1 MDHEN and CDR2 SYDVKM. V gave up 2 bases and J gave up 1 base; unmatched junction bases: 3. The CDR3 here is CASSLPGQGANTEAFF. The DNA for the CDR3 is TGTGCCAGCAGTTTACCCGGACAGGGGGCGAACACTGAAGCTTTCTTT.

The rearrangement links TRBV30 to TRBJ1-2; D uncertain. Germline assignment: CDR1 GTSNPN and CDR2 SVGIG (reference sequence). The CDR3 extends over 14 amino acids. Trimming took off 4 bases at V and 4 bases at J, with 16 bases between the two ends. Here the CDR3 reads CAWNRGSSLYGYTF. The CDR3 nucleotides are TGTGCCTGGAATCGGGGTTCAAGCCTCTATGGCTACACCTTC.

This chain uses TRBV5-4 with TRBJ2-1; D possibly corresponds to TRBD2 (6 bases). CDR3 size: 15 residues. Trimming removed 0 bases at V and 4 bases at J, with 11 bases between. Germline V gene sequence: CDR1 SGHNT, CDR2 YYREEE (reference sequence). CDR3 bases: TGTGCCAGCAGCTTGGGCGGGGAGGTGTACAATGAGCAGTTCTTC. It is translated as CASSLGGEVYNEQFF. Full variable domain (remainder filled in from reference TRBV5-4 and TRBJ2-1): ETGVTQSPTHLIKTRGQQVTLRCSSQSGHNTVSWYQQALGQGPQFIFQYYREEENGRGNFPPRFSGLQFPNYSSELNVNALELDDSALYLCASSLGGEVYNEQFFGPGTRLTVL.

The rearrangement uses TRBV4-1 and TRBJ1-1; possibly TRBD1 for D (6 bases). The germline gives CDR1 MGHRA, CDR2 YSYEKL. V lost 3 bases to trimming and J lost 0 bases, with 14 bases between them. The CDR3 consists of 16 residues. CDR3 sequence: CASSHRGGQMNTEAFF. The CDR3 DNA reads as TGCGCCAGCAGCCACAGGGGAGGACAGATGAACACTGAAGCTTTCTTT.

The chain uses TRBV30 and TRBJ1-5; D not certain. Germline loops: CDR1 GTSNPN, CDR2 SVGIG (reference sequence). V was clipped by 0 bases and J by 0 bases, with 9 bases between them. The CDR3 consists of 15 residues. The chain's CDR3 is CAWSVGLASNQPQHF. The CDR3 nucleotides are TGTGCCTGGAGTGTAGGTTTGGCTAGCAATCAGCCCCAGCATTTT.

For the CDR3, the DNA is TGTGCCAGCAGCGCCGGACAGGGTTTAGAAGGCTACACCTTC. It is translated as CASSAGQGLEGYTF. This chain links TRBV9 with TRBJ1-2; TRBD1 matches at 8 bases. Germline CDR1 reads SGDLS; CDR2 reads YYNGEE. Unmatched junction bases numbered 9, after V lost 3 bases and J lost 8 bases. This CDR3 comprises 14 residues.

V and J are TRBV24-1 and TRBJ2-4; D perhaps matches TRBD1 (6 bases). Trimming removed 0 bases at V and 9 bases at J, with 14 bases between. The CDR3 is made up of 15 amino acids. Germline CDR1 reads KGHDR; CDR2 reads SFDVKD. CDR3 coding DNA: TGTGCCACCAGTGATTTGAAGCTCTCCAGGGGCATTCAGTACTTC. Protein sequence: CATSDLKLSRGIQYF.

This sequence joins TRBV29-1 and TRBJ2-1, with 7 bases that match TRBD2. With V trimmed by 7 bases and J by 8 bases, 14 bases remained unmatched. CDR1 SQVTM and CDR2 ANQGSEA come from the germline V gene. The CDR3 covers 14 residues. The CDR3 loop is CSGRLASARDEQFF. CDR3 coding DNA: TGCAGCGGTCGACTAGCCAGCGCGCGGGATGAGCAGTTCTTC.

The chain carries TRBV7-2 and TRBJ2-3; TRBD2 agrees at 9 bases. The CDR3 is made up of 18 amino acids. The junction had 10 bases not matched to a gene; V was cut back by 1 base and J by 2 bases. Germline CDR1 is SGHTA and CDR2 is FQGNSA. The CDR3 spells CASSLVRGGVGYTDTQYF. The CDR3 DNA sequence: TGTGCCAGCAGCTTAGTTCGCGGGGGGGTGGGCTACACAGATACGCAGTATTTT.

The rearrangement uses TRBV29-1 and TRBJ1-1; 7 bases are shared with TRBD1. V dropped 6 bases and J dropped 1; count of bases not matched to a gene: 5. Germline CDR1 is SQVTM and CDR2 is ANQGSEA. The CDR3 has 13 residues. This CDR3 is CSVDRRPNTEAFF. Written as DNA, the CDR3 is TGCAGCGTGGACAGGCGGCCGAACACTGAAGCTTTCTTT. The full variable domain, with the rest looked up from reference TRBV29-1 and TRBJ1-1, is SAVISQKPSRDICQRGTSLTIQCQVDSQVTMMFWYRQQPGQSLTLIATANQGSEATYESGFVIDKFPISRPNLTFSTLTVSNMSPEDSSIYLCSVDRRPNTEAFFGQGTRLTVV.

The chain employs TRBV12-3 or TRBV12-4 and TRBJ2-5; TRBD2 agrees at 7 bases. This CDR3 spans 15 amino acids. V lost 3 bases and J lost 3; bases outside the gene matches: 7. The CDR3 sequence is CASSLSGGLKETQYF. The CDR3 bases are TGTGCCAGCAGTTTGTCGGGAGGTCTTAAAGAGACCCAGTACTTC.

The chain has TRBV29-1 and TRBJ1-2, with D possibly TRBD1 on 6 matching bases. Trimming took 0 bases from V and 3 from J, leaving 14 bases between them. CDR3 length equals 15 residues. The germline V gene has CDR1 SQVTM and CDR2 ANQGSEA. CDR3 amino acids: CSVEDRGQSYYGYTF. The DNA of the CDR3 is TGCAGCGTTGAAGATCGCGGACAGAGTTACTATGGCTACACCTTC.

The chain combines TRBV20-1 with TRBJ1-5; 7 bases are shared with TRBD1. The CDR3 loop spans 12 amino acids. CDR1 is DFQATT and CDR2 is SNEGSKA in the germline V gene (reference sequence). V lost 6 bases, J lost 4 bases, and 3 bases stayed unmatched. CDR3 in amino acids: CSAQQGNQPQHF. Written as DNA, the CDR3 is TGCAGTGCGCAACAGGGGAATCAGCCCCAGCATTTT.

This clonotype appeared a single time. This sequence joins TRBV14 and TRBJ2-7, with 9 nucleotides matching TRBD1. Unmatched junction bases numbered 4, after V lost 4 bases and J lost 3 bases. In germline, CDR1 is SGHDN, CDR2 FVKESK. The CDR3 is 14 residues long. The CDR3 region has the DNA TGTGCCAGCAGCCTAAGGACAGGGGTCTACGAGCAGTACTTC. Amino acids: CASSLRTGVYEQYF.

This clonotype appeared once. The chain carries TRBV30 and TRBJ2-7; TRBD1 might be the D (6 bases). Germline V gene lookup returns CDR1 GTSNPN and CDR2 SVGIG (reference sequence). Trimming removed 1 base at V and 2 bases at J, with 6 bases between. The CDR3 spans 12 residues. CDR3 in DNA: TGTGCCTGGAGTGGACAGGCCTACGAGCAGTACTTC. It translates to CAWSGQAYEQYF.

The chain combines TRBV20-1 with TRBJ1-2; D unclear. Germline loops: CDR1 DFQATT, CDR2 SNEGSKA (reference sequence). Trimming cost V 3 bases and J 4 bases, with 12 bases left between them. The CDR3 is made up of 13 amino acids. The CDR3 bases are TGCAGTGCTAGTCGCCAGCGGGGCTATGGCTACACCTTC. Protein: CSASRQRGYGYTF.

V and J are TRBV7-9 and TRBJ1-2, with a weak D call TRBD1 (6 bases). Looked up from germline, CDR1 is SEHNR and CDR2 is FQNEAQ (reference sequence). The CDR3 loop spans 13 amino acids. The V end was cut by 5 bases, the J end by 1 base, with 8 bases between. This CDR3 reads CASSQDSNYGYTF. The CDR3 nucleotides read TGTGCCAGCAGCCAGGACAGTAACTATGGCTACACCTTC.

This clonotype was observed once. This chain joins TRBV7-3 and TRBJ2-7; 9 bases align to TRBD1. There are 15 residues in the CDR3. CDR1 is SGHTA and CDR2 is FQGTGA in the germline V gene. V shed 4 bases and J 3 bases; nucleotides not matched to a gene: 7. The CDR3 DNA follows: TGTGCCAGCAGCTCAAACCCGGGACAGGGCTACGAGCAGTACTTC. This codes for CASSSNPGQGYEQYF.

This clonotype was recorded only once. The gene calls are TRBV29-1 and TRBJ2-2, with D unresolved. With 4 bases removed from V and 6 bases from J, the gap between germline ends came to 15 bases. This CDR3 region has 14 residues. Germline lookup yields CDR1 SQVTM and CDR2 ANQGSEA. CDR3 amino acids: CSVGRSRLPGELFF. CDR3 DNA sequence: TGCAGCGTTGGGCGAAGCAGGTTGCCCGGGGAGCTGTTTTTT.

The chain has TRBV27 and TRBJ2-1; TRBD2 matches 12 bases. Germline-derived CDR1 and CDR2 are MNHEY and SMNVEV (reference sequence). Germline trimming cut 2 bases from V and 11 bases from J; bases unmatched to any gene: 10. The CDR3 sequence is 16 residues long. The CDR3 is CASSLELAGGPGKQFF. CDR3 DNA: TGTGCCAGCAGTTTAGAGCTAGCGGGAGGGCCGGGTAAGCAGTTCTTC.

The chain joins TRBV11-2 to TRBJ1-4, with D possibly matching TRBD1 (5 bases). The CDR3 extends over 11 amino acids. Trimming left V 8 bases short and J 5 bases short, with 6 bases between. CDR1 and CDR2 (germline): SGHAT, FQNNGV. CDR3 DNA: TGTGCCAGCCAGGGAAATGAAAAACTGTTTTTT. The encoded protein is CASQGNEKLFF.

V usage is TRBV25-1 and J usage is TRBJ2-7; TRBD2 matches at 9 bases. Germline V gene sequence: CDR1 MGHDK, CDR2 SYGVNS. The CDR3 consists of 14 residues. With 4 bases clipped from V and 7 bases from J, the junction kept 8 bases outside the gene matches. CDR3 in amino acids: CASSATSGAWEQYF. CDR3 nucleotides: TGTGCCAGCAGTGCGACTAGCGGTGCTTGGGAGCAGTACTTC.